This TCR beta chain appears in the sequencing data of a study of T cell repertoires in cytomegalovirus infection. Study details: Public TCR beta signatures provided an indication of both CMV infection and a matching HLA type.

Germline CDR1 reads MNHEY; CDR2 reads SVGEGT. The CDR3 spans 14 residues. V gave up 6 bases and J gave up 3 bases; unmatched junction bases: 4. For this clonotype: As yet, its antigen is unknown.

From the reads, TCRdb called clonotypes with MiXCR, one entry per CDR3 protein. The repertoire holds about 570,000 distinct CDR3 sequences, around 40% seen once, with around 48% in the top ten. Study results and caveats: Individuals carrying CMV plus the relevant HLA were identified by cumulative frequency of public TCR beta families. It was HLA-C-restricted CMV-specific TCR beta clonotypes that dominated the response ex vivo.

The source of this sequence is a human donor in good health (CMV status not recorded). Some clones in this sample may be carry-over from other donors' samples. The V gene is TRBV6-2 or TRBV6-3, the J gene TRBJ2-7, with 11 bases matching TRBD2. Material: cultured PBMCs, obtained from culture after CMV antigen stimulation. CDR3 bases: TGTGCCAGCAGAGCACTAGCGGGAGACTACGAGCAGTACTTC. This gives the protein CASRALAGDYEQYF.